This is a list of T cell receptor beta chains from one sample in a study of T cells in Graves' hyperthyroidism and ophthalmopathy. Each CDR3 protein is one row after TCRdb ran MiXCR on the multiplex PCR reads. The table includes about 620,000 distinct CDR3 sequences, roughly 16% detected once. Sequenced sample: blood. These receptors came from a woman between 25 and 40 years old with Graves' hyperthyroidism. The CDR3 runs from the conserved cysteine through the conserved F or W. D genes are given only for firm matches. Clone size is stated in some rows and not others, as once, few, many or a class when expanded.

>TRBV30|TRBJ2-3|.|.
TGTGCCGGAGAAGGGGCAGATACGCAGTATTTT
CAGEGADTQYF
>TRBV4-1|TRBJ2-7|few|.
TGCGCCAGCAGCCAGGGGGACGGAGTTGGGTACGAGCAGTACTTC
CASSQGDGVGYEQYF
>TRBV14|TRBJ2-7|.|.
TGTGCCAGCAGCCCCCAGGTGAGGCACGAGCAGTACTTC
CASSPQVRHEQYF
>TRBV27|TRBJ2-7|many|.
TGTGCCAGCAGTTTAAGGGGAGTCTACGAGCAGTACTTC
CASSLRGVYEQYF
>TRBV5-1|TRBJ1-2|few|TRBD1
TGCGCCAGCAGCGGCGGACAGGGGGTCTTCGACTATGGCTACACCTTC
CASSGGQGVFDYGYTF
>TRBV3-1|TRBJ2-5|many|.
TGTGCCAGCAGCGCCGCGGGACAACTGCAAGAGACCCAGTACTTC
CASSAAGQLQETQYF
>TRBV5-1|TRBJ2-7|.|.
TGCGCCAGCACTCTAGAGGGTTTCTACGAGCAGTACTTC
CASTLEGFYEQYF
>TRBV28|TRBJ1-5|few|TRBD1
TGTGCCAGCTACATAAGACCGGGACAGGGATCTTATAGCAATCAGCCCCAGCATTTT
CASYIRPGQGSYSNQPQHF
>TRBV13|TRBJ2-1|.|.
TGTGCCAGCAGCTTAGCGGCCCTTGGGGAGCAGTTCTTC
CASSLAALGEQFF
>TRBV10-3|TRBJ2-7|many|.
TGTGCCATCTCAACAGGGAGCGAGCAGTACTTC
CAISTGSEQYF
>TRBV6-2/TRBV6-3|TRBJ1-6|few|.
TGTGCCAGCAGTACCCGACGGAATTATAATTCACCCCTCCACTTT
CASSTRRNYNSPLHF
>TRBV12-3/TRBV12-4|TRBJ2-3|many|.
TGTGCCAGCAGTTTTTTTGCCCCGGGCTTTAATGATACGCAGTATTTT
CASSFFAPGFNDTQYF
>TRBV10-3|TRBJ2-3|.|.
TGTGCCATCAGTGATCCTAGTAGCGGAGGGGGCACAGATACGCAGTATTTT
CAISDPSSGGGTDTQYF
>TRBV18|TRBJ2-1|few|.
TGTGCCAGCTCACCACGGTCGGTCTATCGGCTGTACAATGAGCAGTTCTTC
CASSPRSVYRLYNEQFF
>TRBV30|TRBJ2-1|many|TRBD2
TGTGCCTGGAGTGGGGACTACCACAATGAGCAGTTCTTC
CAWSGDYHNEQFF
>TRBV29-1|TRBJ2-7|many|TRBD2
TGCAGCGTTGAAGATCCTAGCGGGACAACCGAGCAGTACTTC
CSVEDPSGTTEQYF
>TRBV6-1|TRBJ1-5|.|.
TGTGCCACCTCAATAGGGCTAGGTCAGCCCCAGCATTTT
CATSIGLGQPQHF
>TRBV6-1|TRBJ2-3|few|TRBD1
TGTGCCAGCAGTGGATTTCAGGGACAGGGGTTCAGGACAGATACGCAGTATTTT
CASSGFQGQGFRTDTQYF
>TRBV11-2|TRBJ2-1|.|.
TGTGCCAGCAGCTTAGAGCCTGGGAATGAGCAGTTCTTC
CASSLEPGNEQFF
>TRBV28|TRBJ1-2|many|TRBD1
TGTGCCAGCAGCTCACGGGGGGACAGGGGGCCCGGCTATGGCTACACCTTC
CASSSRGDRGPGYGYTF
>TRBV7-9|TRBJ2-7|few|TRBD2
TGTGCCAGCAGCTTAATTGGAGCGGGAGGTCCGTGGGAGCAGTACTTC
CASSLIGAGGPWEQYF
>TRBV6-2/TRBV6-3|TRBJ2-2|many|.
TGTGCCAGCACCTTGAATGAGGACAACCTCACCGGGGAGCTGTTTTTT
CASTLNEDNLTGELFF
>TRBV5-1|TRBJ1-1|few|.
TGCGCCAGCAGCCCCAGGGCGGCAGATTACACTGAAGCTTTCTTT
CASSPRAADYTEAFF
>TRBV15|TRBJ1-2|.|.
TGTGCCACCAGCAGAGCCCCCAGGGAGAGCTATGGCTACACCTTC
CATSRAPRESYGYTF
>TRBV6-1|TRBJ2-1|few|TRBD2
TGTGCCAGCAGTGAAAGGGCGGGAGGGCCCTCCTACAATGAGCAGTTCTTC
CASSERAGGPSYNEQFF
>TRBV19|TRBJ2-3|few|.
TGTGCCAGTAGTATCTCGGGATTAGATACGCAGTATTTT
CASSISGLDTQYF
>TRBV7-6|TRBJ2-3|.|.
TGTGCCAGCAGCTTGGAGGGGACTCGGACTTACACAGATACGCAGTATTTT
CASSLEGTRTYTDTQYF
>TRBV5-5|TRBJ2-1|.|.
TGTGCCAGCAGCCGTACGACTAGCTCCTACAATGAGCAGTTCTTC
CASSRTTSSYNEQFF
>TRBV7-3|TRBJ2-1|many|TRBD2
TGTGCCAGCAGCCCCTCCCTAAGGACTAGCGGGACCGAGCAGTTCTTC
CASSPSLRTSGTEQFF
>TRBV7-3|TRBJ2-1|many|.
TGTGCCAGCAGTTGGGGCTCAAGGGGGGGTGAGCAGTTCTTC
CASSWGSRGGEQFF
>TRBV7-3|TRBJ2-1|many|TRBD1
TGTGCCAGCAGTTTTAGCGGGACAGGGGGGTACAATGAGCAGTTCTTC
CASSFSGTGGYNEQFF
>TRBV29-1|TRBJ2-5|.|.
TGCAGCGTAGAGGACAGCGCGGGGACCCAGTACTTC
CSVEDSAGTQYF